This is a list of T cell receptor beta chains from one sample in a study of shared clonotypes between healthy human individuals. Sequenced by immunoSEQ multiplex PCR; TCRdb stores in-frame clones only, minus some. The sample records 2 million to 2.5 million clones, around 95% being singletons. Specimen: naive CD4+ T cells sorted from blood. The source is a man aged 18 to 29 in good health. CDR3s leave out the opening cysteine and the closing phenylalanine or tryptophan.

v_call	j_call	cdr3_aa
TRBV5-1	TRBJ2-6	ASIDGSGANVLT
TRBV6-5	TRBJ2-2	ASSYSRRGHTGELF
TRBV5-1	TRBJ2-7	ASSLVIAGMYEQY
TRBV5-4	TRBJ2-1	ASSAQGFRNEQF
TRBV10-2	TRBJ1-1	ASSEGLSTEAF
TRBV6-1	TRBJ2-2	ASSGKQGYTGELF
TRBV28	TRBJ2-7	ASRSGTGFFSDEQY
TRBV18	TRBJ2-7	ASSHGQATYEQY
TRBV7-9	TRBJ2-3	ASSLVGGDTDTQY
TRBV2	TRBJ1-2	ASSVHSNYGYT
TRBV7-2	TRBJ2-5	ASSLGAQETQY
TRBV2	TRBJ2-1	ASSADRSSYNEQF
TRBV19	TRBJ1-1	ASTPPRRQLNTEAF
TRBV6-1	TRBJ2-7	ASSVHQLTTDEQY
TRBV7-3	TRBJ2-5	ASSITGGLTGETQY
TRBV7-9	TRBJ1-6	ASSLSGGYNSPLH
TRBV7-2	TRBJ1-2	ASSLMAVYGYT
TRBV2	TRBJ2-1	ASSQNNEQF
TRBV30	TRBJ2-4	AWSWAAGGSNIQY
TRBV11-2	TRBJ1-3	ASSSGGLSGNTIY
TRBV5-4	TRBJ2-2	ASSLSVDLPNTGELF
TRBV5-1	TRBJ1-1	ASSAAEGTEAF
TRBV18	TRBJ1-5	ASSPLAGNQPQH
TRBV4-1	TRBJ1-2	ASSQDGEANYGYT
TRBV2	TRBJ2-7	ASSSQGAYEQY
TRBV5-1	TRBJ2-7	ASSASGYEQY
TRBV9	TRBJ2-5	ASTRSEGETQY
TRBV10-3	TRBJ2-3	AISESGRGGIDTQY
TRBV5-6	TRBJ2-3	ASSKGLAVITDTQY
TRBV30	TRBJ2-3	AWRKRWATDTQY
TRBV7-8	TRBJ2-7	ASTDIGTGGGYEQY
TRBV30	TRBJ1-3	AWSRGSGNTIY
TRBV2	TRBJ1-5	ASSGTAVNQPQH
TRBV11-2	TRBJ2-5	ASSSPGLAGAYQETQY
TRBV10-3	TRBJ1-1	AISETANTEAF
TRBV6-5	TRBJ2-5	ASRTQETQY
TRBV27	TRBJ1-1	ASSLSDRVTTEAF
TRBV6-6	TRBJ2-3	ASSYSLAGLMDTQY
TRBV11-2	TRBJ2-1	ASSLGKTESYNEQF
TRBV10-1	TRBJ2-7	ASGVAGGREQY
TRBV18	TRBJ2-2	ASSPTYGAVGELF
TRBV7-2	TRBJ1-5	ASSLAGGHQPQH
TRBV4-1	TRBJ2-2	ASSQDLGLAGAQNTGELF
TRBV4-3	TRBJ2-1	ASSQDPLNEQF
TRBV6-4	TRBJ1-1	ASSEVPNTEAF
TRBV9	TRBJ2-1	ASSVSSRTGVNNEQF
TRBV20-1	TRBJ2-7	SAPGRAEQY
TRBV5-4	TRBJ1-2	ASSPEGFYGYT
TRBV10-3	TRBJ1-2	AISEKGSNYGYT
TRBV5-6	TRBJ1-6	ASSPGQGRHSPLH
TRBV7-3	TRBJ2-3	ASSLSSPSGTDTQY
TRBV7-2	TRBJ2-3	ASSSTTTSGRHTDTQY
TRBV9	TRBJ2-1	ASSVDDGSDEQF
TRBV5-6	TRBJ1-2	ASSFADRGYGYT
TRBV11-2	TRBJ1-2	ASSLDRQAGT
TRBV5-1	TRBJ2-3	ASSRDGDSTDTQY
TRBV29-1	TRBJ1-1	SVDSPQDTEAF
TRBV4-1	TRBJ2-3	ASSQGAPVRGGQY
TRBV19	TRBJ2-7	ASSAGQPYEQY